This passage covers 25 T cell receptor beta chains from one sample sequenced in a study of shared clonotypes between healthy human individuals. Method: immunoSEQ multiplex PCR; TCRdb's copy keeps in-frame clones and lacks some. The repertoire holds about 980,000 clones, with about 80% as singletons. Sequenced sample: memory CD4+ T cells sorted from blood. Indicated subset: CD45RA-negative fraction. These receptor sequences come from a man aged 18 to 29 in good health.

This rearrangement joins TRBV5-1 to TRBJ2-7; D unclear. The V and J ends lost 4 bases and 3 bases respectively, with 11 bases between them. Looked up from germline, CDR1 is SGHRS and CDR2 is YFSETQ. The CDR3 spans 13 residues. CDR3 in DNA: TGCGCCAGCAGCCCTGCAACCTTCTACGAGCAGTACTTC. Translating gives CASSPATFYEQYF.

The V gene is TRBV6-5, the J gene TRBJ2-7; D not certain. V was shortened by 5 bases and J by 6 bases, with 14 bases between the two germline ends. The germline gives CDR1 MNHEY, CDR2 SVGAGI. The CDR3 consists of 13 residues. In DNA form, the CDR3 reads TGTGCCAGCAGTACGCTAGTCTTGGGCGAGCAGTACTTC. Its protein is CASSTLVLGEQYF.

The chain employs TRBV5-1 and TRBJ2-3; TRBD2 agrees at 13 bases. Germline V lookup: CDR1 SGHRS, CDR2 YFSETQ. The CDR3 spans 15 residues. The junction had 5 bases not matched to a gene; V was cut back by 6 bases and J by 4 bases. The CDR3 region has the DNA TGCGCCAGCACCCGACTAGCGGGAGGCTCAGATACGCAGTATTTT. It codes for CASTRLAGGSDTQYF.

The chain combines TRBV6-5 with TRBJ2-7; tentative D call: TRBD1 (6 bases). Germline V lookup: CDR1 MNHEY, CDR2 SVGAGI. The V and J ends lost 6 bases and 4 bases respectively, with 19 bases between them. CDR3 size: 15 residues. CDR3 nucleotides: TGTGCCAGCAGCCGTGACAGGCGAATGGTATACGAGCAGTACTTC. The encoded protein is CASSRDRRMVYEQYF.

V and J are TRBV29-1 and TRBJ2-1; 9 bases fit TRBD1. There are 15 residues in the CDR3. V trimming: 4 bases; J trimming: 1 base; junction bases outside the gene matches: 5. Germline lookup yields CDR1 SQVTM and CDR2 ANQGSEA. CDR3 protein: CSVAPGQGSYNEQFF. DNA for the CDR3: TGCAGCGTTGCCCCGGGACAGGGATCCTACAATGAGCAGTTCTTC.

The rearrangement uses TRBV6-6 and TRBJ1-1; tentatively, D is TRBD1 (5 bases). Germline values: CDR1 MNHNY, CDR2 SVGAGI (reference sequence). V was clipped by 4 bases and J by 9 bases, with 12 bases between them. This CDR3 comprises 12 residues. Written as DNA, the CDR3 is TGTGCCAGCAGTTTCCTAGGGGAAAAAGCTTTCTTT. This gives the protein CASSFLGEKAFF.

V gene TRBV27 combines with J gene TRBJ1-2; a weak D match, TRBD1 (6 bases). V dropped 5 bases and J dropped 8 bases, with 18 bases sitting between them. CDR1 is MNHEY and CDR2 is SMNVEV in the germline V gene (reference sequence). The CDR3 is 14 amino acids. CDR3 coding DNA: TGTGCCAGCAGTGACCCTACCAGGGGCGCAGGCTACACCTTC. This gives the protein CASSDPTRGAGYTF.

The rearrangement links TRBV11-3 to TRBJ2-1; no reliable D call. This CDR3 is built from 16 residues. CDR1 and CDR2 from the germline V gene are SGHNT and YENEEA. Trimming removed 5 bases from V and 4 bases from J, with 18 bases in between. CDR3 residues: CASSLLWANPYNEQFF. In DNA form, the CDR3 reads TGTGCCAGCAGCCTCCTATGGGCCAACCCATACAATGAGCAGTTCTTC.

As regards this clone: The sample contains more than one DNA sequence encoding this CDR3. The chain employs TRBV9 and TRBJ1-5; 8 bases map to TRBD1. J gave up 1 base and V 0 bases, and 0 bases lay outside the gene matches. The CDR3 loop spans 15 amino acids. In germline, CDR1 is SGDLS, CDR2 YYNGEE. The CDR3 protein is CASSVGTGSNQPQHF. The CDR3 region has the DNA TGTGCCAGCAGCGTAGGGACAGGGAGCAATCAGCCCCAGCATTTT.

J is TRBJ2-1 and V is TRBV4-1; 8 bases are shared with TRBD2. Per germline, CDR1 MGHRA and CDR2 YSYEKL. This CDR3 region has 17 residues. V lost 4 bases, J lost 1 base, and 9 bases stayed unmatched. The CDR3 region has the DNA TGCGCCAGCAGCCGAGCAGCGGGAGCGAGTTCCTACAATGAGCAGTTCTTC. It encodes CASSRAAGASSYNEQFF.

The CDR3 protein is CASSTDRSGEKLFF. The CDR3 coding sequence is TGTGCCAGCAGCACAGACAGGAGCGGCGAAAAACTGTTTTTT. The chain carries TRBV5-6 and TRBJ1-4, with TRBD1 as a possible D gene (6 bases). V lost 4 bases to trimming and J lost 8 bases, with 15 bases between them. CDR1 and CDR2 (germline): SGHDT, YYEEEE. The length of the CDR3 is 14 residues.

This sequence joins TRBV19 and TRBJ2-3, with D unresolved. The CDR3 is made up of 15 amino acids. V was trimmed by 6 bases and J by 1 base, leaving 14 bases between them. CDR1 is LNHDA and CDR2 is SQIVND in the germline V gene (reference sequence). DNA for the CDR3: TGTGCCAGTAGGGGTAGAGGCCTTCGCACAGATACGCAGTATTTT. Protein: CASRGRGLRTDTQYF.

This clone has just a few counts. The CDR3 reads CASSEITGNYGYTF. CDR3 DNA: TGTGCCAGCAGTGAAATCACGGGTAACTATGGCTACACCTTC. This chain links TRBV2 with TRBJ1-2; D is unresolved. The CDR3 sequence is 14 residues long. Germline V gene data show CDR1 as SNHLY and CDR2 as FYNNEI. The V end lost 2 bases, the J end lost 1 base, and 8 bases lay between the germline ends.

This clone showed up just once. This rearrangement joins TRBV5-1 to TRBJ2-1; 13 positions agree with TRBD2. V lost 6 bases, J lost 7 bases, and 7 bases stayed unmatched. The CDR3 is 15 amino acids. The germline V gene has CDR1 SGHRS and CDR2 YFSETQ. DNA of the CDR3: TGCGCCAGCAACCCACTAGCGGGAGGGTCAAATGAGCAGTTCTTC. Protein product: CASNPLAGGSNEQFF.

The rearrangement links TRBV9 to TRBJ1-6; maybe TRBD1 (5 bases). Germline CDR1 SGDLS, CDR2 YYNGEE. Trimming took off 0 bases at V and 7 bases at J, with 11 bases between the two ends. There are 15 residues in the CDR3. CDR3 in amino acids: CASSVDGWGNSPLHF. CDR3 bases: TGTGCCAGCAGCGTAGATGGTTGGGGGAATTCACCCCTCCACTTT.

CDR3 bases: TGCAGTGCTAGAGATTCGCCTGAGCAGTTCTTC. Translating gives CSARDSPEQFF. The chain recombines TRBV20-1 with TRBJ2-1, with D uncertain. The CDR3 length is 11 residues. Per germline, CDR1 DFQATT and CDR2 SNEGSKA (reference sequence). Trimming took off 0 bases at V and 9 bases at J, with 6 bases between the two ends.

The chain joins TRBV7-8 to TRBJ2-3; maybe TRBD1 (6 bases). Looked up from germline, CDR1 is SGHVS and CDR2 is FQNEAQ. The length of the CDR3 is 15 residues. Trimming pared 4 bases from V and 0 bases from J, leaving 11 bases between. For the CDR3, the DNA is TGTGCCAGCAGCTGGGGACATGCTAGCACAGATACGCAGTATTTT. This codes for CASSWGHASTDTQYF.

The chain recombines TRBV7-2 with TRBJ2-7, with TRBD2 identical over 11 bases. After removal of 5 bases from V and 7 bases from J, the junction contained 7 bases not matched to a gene. This CDR3 spans 14 amino acids. CDR1 is SGHTA, CDR2 FQGNSA, per germline. The CDR3 bases are TGTGCCAGCAGCCGACTAGCGGGATTAGGTGAGCAGTACTTC. Protein product: CASSRLAGLGEQYF.

A note on this clone: Different DNA sequences within this sample yield the same CDR3. V and J are TRBV7-9 and TRBJ2-5; D uncertain. Germline V lookup: CDR1 SEHNR, CDR2 FQNEAQ (reference sequence). V lost 3 bases, J lost 4 bases, and 3 bases lay in between. This CDR3 comprises 11 residues. The CDR3 is CASSFLETQYF. CDR3 coding DNA: TGTGCCAGCAGCTTTCTAGAGACCCAGTACTTC.

The V call is TRBV29-1, the J call TRBJ1-2; possible D gene TRBD1, 5 bases. Germline V CDR1 and CDR2: SQVTM, ANQGSEA. This CDR3 region has 15 residues. V was pared by 0 bases and J by 4 bases, with 15 bases between. Here the CDR3 DNA reads TGCAGCGTTGAAGACCGCCAGGGCGGTATCTATGGCTACACCTTC. This translates into CSVEDRQGGIYGYTF.

This rearrangement joins TRBV25-1 to TRBJ1-6; 7 bases align to TRBD1. Germline trimming cut 2 bases from V and 7 bases from J; bases unmatched to any gene: 5. There are 15 residues in the CDR3. Per germline, CDR1 MGHDK and CDR2 SYGVNS. CDR3 sequence: CASSEAGGRNSPLHF. The CDR3 DNA follows: TGTGCCAGCAGTGAAGCAGGGGGGAGGAATTCACCCCTCCACTTT.

This clone was found a few times. The chain uses TRBV30 and TRBJ1-5; weak D call: TRBD1 (6 bases). Germline CDR1 and CDR2: GTSNPN and SVGIG (reference sequence). The CDR3 is made up of 14 amino acids. V was cut by 4 bases and J by 7 bases, with 17 bases left in between. This CDR3 is CAWTEGGFGQPQHF. DNA of the CDR3: TGTGCCTGGACCGAAGGGGGGTTTGGGCAGCCCCAGCATTTT.

The J gene is TRBJ2-7, the V gene TRBV6-6; 8 bases line up with TRBD1. Germline V gives CDR1 MNHNY, CDR2 SVGAGI (reference sequence). CDR3 length: 14 residues. Losses at the gene ends were 5 bases for V and 3 bases for J; bases not matched to a gene: 6. The CDR3 is CASSMTGVGYEQYF. The CDR3 bases are TGTGCCAGCAGTATGACAGGGGTGGGCTACGAGCAGTACTTC.

The gene calls are TRBV25-1 and TRBJ1-1; no reliable D call. The CDR3 consists of 14 residues. V was clipped by 2 bases and J by 0 bases, with 7 bases between them. Germline V lookup: CDR1 MGHDK, CDR2 SYGVNS. The CDR3 spells CASSETKMNTEAFF. The DNA for the CDR3 is TGTGCCAGCAGTGAAACGAAGATGAACACTGAAGCTTTCTTT. The full variable domain, with the rest looked up from reference TRBV25-1 and TRBJ1-1, is EADIYQTPRYLVIGTGKKITLECSQTMGHDKMYWYQQDPGMELHLIHYSYGVNSTEKGDLSSESTVSRIRTEHFPLTLESARPSHTSQYLCASSETKMNTEAFFGQGTRLTVV.

CDR3 amino acids: CASSRTDLEQYF. DNA for the CDR3: TGTGCCAGCAGCCGGACGGATCTTGAGCAGTACTTC. This chain connects TRBV11-2 to TRBJ2-7; no definite D call. The V and J ends lost 5 bases and 7 bases respectively, with 12 bases between them. Germline lookup yields CDR1 SGHAT and CDR2 FQNNGV. There are 12 residues in the CDR3.